This T cell receptor (beta chain) is from a study of PD-L1 blockade in urothelial cancer. The wider study: Bladder-origin urothelial cancer in males described about 85% of the 29 patients. The authors examined blood 3 weeks (second dose) and 6 weeks after treatment start. Specimens of blood held a median count of roughly 140,000 T cells.

TCRdb keeps only in-frame clones here, not all; method: immunoSEQ multiplex PCR. The sample yields around 66,000 clones, roughly four fifths seen once. The time point was: pretreatment peripheral blood. The study, taken as a whole, reports: Prediction of better survival came from below-median pretreatment blood TCR clonality.

Trimming removed 6 bases from V and 10 bases from J, with 13 bases in between. The germline gives CDR1 DFQATT, CDR2 SNEGSKA (reference sequence). The length of the CDR3 is 10 residues. Note on this clone: Its antigen is undetermined.

This TCR came from a man between 65 and 80 years old with urothelial cancer. This sample comprised PBMCs, obtained around atezolizumab (anti-PD-L1) treatment. The V call is TRBV20-1, the J call TRBJ2-7; D is uncertain. The CDR3 DNA reads as TGCAGTGCCGGTCTGGAGTTTCAGTACTTC. Translated: CSAGLEFQYF.